The rows below give T cell receptor beta chains drawn from one sample of a study of T cells in Graves' hyperthyroidism and ophthalmopathy. TCRdb fed the multiplex PCR reads into MiXCR, producing one record per CDR3 protein. There are about 290,000 distinct CDR3 sequences in the sample; roughly 13% occur only once, and roughly 7.7% lies in the top ten. Sequenced: blood. These receptors all stem from a woman aged 40-49 years with Graves' hyperthyroidism. Both conserved end residues are part of each CDR3. The D gene is left open where the match is weak. Clone size is stated in some rows and not others, as once, few, many or a class when expanded.

V gene	D gene	J gene	clone size	CDR3 DNA	CDR3 protein
TRBV3-1	TRBD1	TRBJ1-1	many	TGTGCCAGCAGCCGGCCCGGGACAGGGGACACTGAAGCTTTCTTT	CASSRPGTGDTEAFF
TRBV4-1	-	TRBJ2-1	few	TGCGCCAGCAGCCAAGACAGGGAGATCTACAATGAGCAGTTCTTC	CASSQDREIYNEQFF
TRBV27	-	TRBJ2-7	many	TGTGCCAGCAGGCGGGCAGGGTCTCGATACGAGCAGTACTTC	CASRRAGSRYEQYF
TRBV6-2/TRBV6-3	-	TRBJ1-5	many	TGTGCCAGCAGTTACGCGGGAGGTGGCAATCAGCCCCAGCATTTT	CASSYAGGGNQPQHF
TRBV11-2	-	TRBJ1-1	many	TGTGCCAGCAGCTTAGCCCCGACAGAGAACACTGAAGCTTTCTTT	CASSLAPTENTEAFF
TRBV6-1	TRBD2	TRBJ2-1	many	TGTGCCAGCATTCGGACTAGCGGGACTAGTGAGCAGTTCTTC	CASIRTSGTSEQFF
TRBV28	TRBD1	TRBJ2-5	-	TGTGCCAGCAGTTTACAATTGACAGGGATCCAAGAGACCCAGTACTTC	CASSLQLTGIQETQYF
TRBV2	TRBD1	TRBJ1-6	many	TGTGCCAGCAGTCGGACAGGGCTCTCCTATAATTCACCCCTCCACTTT	CASSRTGLSYNSPLHF
TRBV18	-	TRBJ2-5	few	TGTGCCAGCTCCCCAGTAGAAGGACAAGAGACCCAGTACTTC	CASSPVEGQETQYF
TRBV2	-	TRBJ1-5	many	TGTGCCAGCAGAGGACCGCTTCAGCCCCAGCATTTT	CASRGPLQPQHF
TRBV6-1	TRBD1	TRBJ1-6	-	TGTGCCAGCAGTCGGGACAGATATTCACCCCTCCACTTT	CASSRDRYSPLHF
TRBV20-1	-	TRBJ1-5	many	TGCAGTGCCGTAGAGGGCAATCAGCCCCAGCATTTT	CSAVEGNQPQHF
TRBV7-9	TRBD2	TRBJ2-5	many	TGTGCCAGCAGCCAGGGACTAGGAAGAGAGACCCAGTACTTC	CASSQGLGRETQYF
TRBV6-1	TRBD2	TRBJ2-1	many	TGTGCCGCCAACGAGTTTGGGACTAAAGATTACAATGAGCAGTTCTTC	CAANEFGTKDYNEQFF
TRBV12-3/TRBV12-4	TRBD2	TRBJ2-1	many	TGTGCCAGCAGGAAGCGGGAGATCAATGAGCAGTTCTTC	CASRKREINEQFF
TRBV19	-	TRBJ1-5	few	TGTGCCAGTAGTATATCCCCCAGGGGAAAGAATCAGCCCCAGCATTTT	CASSISPRGKNQPQHF
TRBV7-9	-	TRBJ1-3	few	TGTGCCAGCAGCCCTTACATGAGCAGAAGAAACACCATATATTTT	CASSPYMSRRNTIYF
TRBV27	-	TRBJ1-2	-	TGTGCCAGCAGTGAAGGGACGGACTTCTGGGGCTACACCTTC	CASSEGTDFWGYTF
TRBV7-2	-	TRBJ2-3	-	TGTGCCAGCAGCCGCGACCCCGCCACCACAGATACGCAGTATTTT	CASSRDPATTDTQYF
TRBV20-1	-	TRBJ1-2	many	TGCAGTGCTAGAGATCTCGGTCGAGACAGTGGCTACACCTTC	CSARDLGRDSGYTF
TRBV19	-	TRBJ1-5	few	TGTGCCAGTAGTTGGGCACGGGGCAATCAGCCCCAGCATTTT	CASSWARGNQPQHF
TRBV18	-	TRBJ1-1	many	TGTGCCAGCTCAAGTCAACAGGGAAACACTGAAGCTTTCTTT	CASSSQQGNTEAFF
TRBV12-3/TRBV12-4	TRBD1	TRBJ2-7	many	TGTGCCAGCAGTTTTGGACAGGGGACGTCCTACGAGCAGTACTTC	CASSFGQGTSYEQYF
TRBV11-2	TRBD1	TRBJ1-2	-	TGTGCCAGCAGCTTCGACAGGGCGAACTATGGCTACACCTTC	CASSFDRANYGYTF
TRBV7-9	-	TRBJ1-3	many	TGTGCCAGCAGCTCCCAACGAGACCGTAAGAGCTCTGGAAACACCATATATTTT	CASSSQRDRKSSGNTIYF
TRBV12-3/TRBV12-4	TRBD1	TRBJ1-4	many	TGTGCCAGCAGTTTGACAGGGGTGAATGAAAAACTGTTTTTT	CASSLTGVNEKLFF